This is a list of T cell receptor beta chains from one sample in a study of identical twins. In TCRdb, the 5' RACE reads were re-called with MiXCR into one record per CDR3 protein. The data show roughly 1,500,000 distinct CDR3 sequences, 32% seen once. Sequencing used cord blood. The receptors were sampled from a newborn girl in good health. The CDR3 runs from the conserved cysteine through the conserved F or W. A D gene is named only where the DNA matches it firmly. Rows may omit the clone size; those that give it use once, few, many or a size class.

D,size,J,V,CDR3,DNA
-,-,TRBJ2-3,TRBV24-1,CATSDTGLMGDTQYF,TGTGCCACCAGTGACACGGGACTTATGGGGGATACGCAGTATTTT
-,-,TRBJ1-1,TRBV25-1,CASSESRTATEAFF,TGTGCCAGCAGTGAATCACGCACGGCCACTGAAGCTTTCTTT
TRBD2,-,TRBJ2-1,TRBV4-2,CASSQLAGPPPNEQFF,TGTGCCAGCAGCCAGCTAGCGGGGCCACCACCGAATGAGCAGTTCTTC
TRBD2,-,TRBJ2-3,TRBV2,CASSEAGGVSTDTQYF,TGTGCCAGCAGTGAAGCGGGGGGGGTTAGCACAGATACGCAGTATTTT
-,few,TRBJ2-3,TRBV2,CASRLQYPQYF,TGTGCCAGCAGGTTACAGTACCCGCAGTATTTT
TRBD2,-,TRBJ2-1,TRBV12-3/TRBV12-4,CASSRDTGLAATYNEQFF,TGTGCCAGCAGTCGGGACACAGGACTAGCGGCAACTTACAATGAGCAGTTCTTC
TRBD2,-,TRBJ2-1,TRBV20-1,CSARGLGGGAGEQFF,TGCAGTGCTAGAGGTTTGGGCGGGGGGGCCGGTGAGCAGTTCTTC
-,-,TRBJ1-1,TRBV28,CASSLFPGRTNTEAFF,TGTGCCAGCAGTTTATTCCCTGGACGGACGAACACTGAAGCTTTCTTT
TRBD1,many,TRBJ1-2,TRBV7-2,CASSYRQGTNYGYTF,TGTGCCAGCAGCTACAGACAGGGGACTAACTATGGCTACACCTTC
-,few,TRBJ2-7,TRBV10-1,CASSQTDSYEQYF,TGCGCCAGCAGCCAGACGGACAGCTACGAGCAGTACTTC
-,few,TRBJ2-4,TRBV19,CFWTLAKNIQYF,TGCTTCTGGACCCTAGCCAAAAACATTCAGTACTTC
-,-,TRBJ1-1,TRBV5-8,CASILMGDTEAFF,TGTGCCAGCATCTTGATGGGGGATACTGAAGCTTTCTTT
-,few,TRBJ2-7,TRBV7-6,CASSHRGWTPPYEQYF,TGTGCCAGCAGCCACCGGGGCTGGACGCCACCCTACGAGCAGTACTTC
-,few,TRBJ1-2,TRBV7-9,CASSPGAIRYGYTF,TGTGCCAGCAGCCCCGGCGCTATTAGGTATGGCTACACCTTC
TRBD2,few,TRBJ2-4,TRBV27,CASSSPGGPSKNIQYF,TGTGCCAGCAGTTCCCCGGGGGGGCCAAGCAAAAACATTCAGTACTTC
TRBD1,-,TRBJ2-5,TRBV13,CASSLGQGAVKETQYF,TGTGCCAGCAGCTTAGGCCAGGGGGCGGTGAAGGAGACCCAGTACTTC
TRBD1,-,TRBJ2-2,TRBV15,CATSKDRGRTGELFF,TGTGCCACCAGCAAAGACAGGGGTAGGACCGGGGAGCTGTTTTTT
TRBD1,-,TRBJ2-7,TRBV2,CASSAGQGSYNEQYF,TGTGCCAGCTCAGCGGGACAGGGATCCTACAATGAGCAGTACTTC
TRBD1,-,TRBJ1-4,TRBV7-2,CASSPQTGANEKLFF,TGTGCCAGCAGCCCCCAGACAGGGGCTAATGAAAAACTGTTTTTT
-,once,TRBJ2-1,TRBV10-3,CAISVLLGNEQFF,TGTGCCATCAGTGTACTACTGGGAAATGAGCAGTTCTTC
-,-,TRBJ2-6,TRBV19,CASSRNGYSGANVLTF,TGTGCCAGTAGTCGCAACGGATACTCTGGGGCCAACGTCCTGACTTTC
-,-,TRBJ2-7,TRBV29-1,CSVSSRRSYNEQYF,TGCAGCGTTTCGTCGAGGAGGTCCTACAATGAGCAGTACTTC
-,few,TRBJ2-7,TRBV6-2/TRBV6-3,CASTVASHWYEQYF,TGTGCCAGCACCGTTGCTAGCCACTGGTACGAGCAGTACTTC